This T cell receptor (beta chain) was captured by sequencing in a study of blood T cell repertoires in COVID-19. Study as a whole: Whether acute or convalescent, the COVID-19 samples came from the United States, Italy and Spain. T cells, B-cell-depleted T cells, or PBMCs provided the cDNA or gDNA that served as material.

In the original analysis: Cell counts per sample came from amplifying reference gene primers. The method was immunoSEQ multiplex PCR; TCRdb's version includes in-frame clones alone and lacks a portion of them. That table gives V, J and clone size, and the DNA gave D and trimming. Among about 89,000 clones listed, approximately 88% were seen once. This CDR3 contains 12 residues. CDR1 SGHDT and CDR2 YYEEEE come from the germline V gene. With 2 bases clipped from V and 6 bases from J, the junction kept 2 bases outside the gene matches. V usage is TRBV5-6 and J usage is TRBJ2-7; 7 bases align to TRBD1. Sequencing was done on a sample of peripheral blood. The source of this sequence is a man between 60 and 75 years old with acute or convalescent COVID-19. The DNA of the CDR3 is TGTGCCAGCAGCTTAGGGGGCAGCGAGCAGTACTTC. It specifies CASSLGGSEQYF.